This TCR beta chain was captured by sequencing in a study of T-cell reconstitution after alpha-beta-depleted transplantation in children. Per germline, CDR1 KGHDR and CDR2 SFDVKD. The J segment lost 7 bases and the V segment lost 4 bases, leaving 9 bases of the junction unmatched. The CDR3 contains 16 residues. Construction of the TCRbeta library involved unique molecular identifiers. TCRdb redid the calling of the PCR reads with MiXCR, one entry per CDR3 protein. The sample holds some 490,000 distinct CDR3 sequences, around 13% seen once. The sequence was obtained from a human donor who donated a stem cell graft to a child with combined immunodeficiency. The sequencing used PBMCs from the stem cell graft donor, collected from the stem cell graft. This chain joins TRBV24-1 and TRBJ2-1; the match to TRBD1 covers 10 bases. CDR3 sequence (DNA): TGTGCCACCAGTGACGCCGGGACAGGGGCAATTAATGAGCAGTTCTTC. Its protein product is CATSDAGTGAINEQFF.